A single sample gave rise to the 17 T cell receptor beta chains below, sequenced in a study of shared clonotypes between healthy human individuals. The table came from immunoSEQ multiplex PCR; TCRdb's copy has only in-frame clones and leaves some out. The sample has roughly 2 million clones; 85% to 95% are singletons. Terminally differentiated effector memory CD45RA+ cells were left out of the naive CD8 fraction, which was CD45RO-negative and positively selected for CCR7. Specimen: naive CD8+ T cells sorted from blood. The receptors come from a man in his late teens or twenties in good health.

V usage is TRBV4-1 and J usage is TRBJ2-7; no clear D. The CDR3 runs 16 residues. CDR1 is MGHRA and CDR2 is YSYEKL in the germline V gene. V was cut by 3 bases and J by 2 bases, with 17 bases left in between. The CDR3 loop reads CASSHHHAGEAYEQYF. The CDR3 nucleotides read TGCGCCAGCAGCCACCACCACGCTGGCGAGGCCTACGAGCAGTACTTC.

The V and J genes are TRBV30 and TRBJ1-1; possible D gene TRBD1, 5 bases. The V and J ends lost 5 bases and 0 bases respectively, with 7 bases between them. The CDR3 totals 12 residues. The germline gives CDR1 GTSNPN, CDR2 SVGIG (reference sequence). This chain's CDR3 is CAWDRVNTEAFF. The CDR3 bases are TGTGCCTGGGACAGAGTGAACACTGAAGCTTTCTTT.

The rearrangement uses TRBV7-3 and TRBJ2-3, with 8 positions matching TRBD1. Looked up from germline, CDR1 is SGHTA and CDR2 is FQGTGA. The CDR3 sequence is 13 residues long. J gave up 6 bases and V 3 bases, and 2 bases lay outside the gene matches. The CDR3 sequence: CASSLTGEDTQYF. DNA of the CDR3: TGTGCCAGCAGCTTGACAGGGGAGGATACGCAGTATTTT.

The chain combines TRBV4-3 with TRBJ1-4; D ambiguous. CDR1 is LGHNA, CDR2 YSLEER, per germline. The CDR3 loop spans 15 amino acids. V lost 0 bases and J lost 1, with 6 bases in between. The CDR3 DNA follows: TGCGCCAGCAGCCAAGATTGGCAAACTAATGAAAAACTGTTTTTT. The encoded protein is CASSQDWQTNEKLFF.

The rearrangement links TRBV5-1 to TRBJ2-1; TRBD2 aligns across 7 bases. CDR1 SGHRS and CDR2 YFSETQ come from the germline V gene. The CDR3 spans 15 residues. V was pared by 7 bases and J by 4 bases, with 11 bases of the junction left unmatched. The CDR3 DNA sequence: TGCGCCAGCTGGGAGGGCAGGGTACCATACAATGAGCAGTTCTTC. Translating gives CASWEGRVPYNEQFF.

The gene calls are TRBV15 and TRBJ2-5; D call uncertain. Germline assignment: CDR1 LNHNV and CDR2 YYDKDF (reference sequence). The V gene lost 7 bases and the J gene lost 0 bases, with 12 bases spanning the gap. The CDR3 spans 14 residues. CDR3 DNA sequence: TGTGCCACCATCCCCGACGGTAACCAAGAGACCCAGTACTTC. The encoded protein is CATIPDGNQETQYF.

The chain employs TRBV2 and TRBJ1-4; the match to TRBD1 covers 11 bases. Germline-derived CDR1 and CDR2 are SNHLY and FYNNEI. The CDR3 is made up of 14 amino acids. V was pared by 5 bases and J by 10 bases, with 6 bases of the junction left unmatched. Here the CDR3 reads CASSPGQGDGKLFF. Here the CDR3 DNA reads TGTGCCAGCAGTCCGGGACAGGGGGACGGAAAACTGTTTTTT.

The chain uses TRBV5-1 and TRBJ1-2, with 9 nucleotides matching TRBD1. CDR3 length equals 14 residues. The J segment lost 6 bases and the V segment lost 4 bases, leaving 7 bases of the junction unmatched. Germline CDR1 reads SGHRS; CDR2 reads YFSETQ. The CDR3 loop is CASSRGQGVDGYTF. The CDR3 DNA reads as TGCGCCAGCAGCCGGGGACAGGGTGTGGATGGCTACACCTTC.

The rearrangement uses TRBV25-1 and TRBJ1-6; D is ambiguous. Trimming cost V 5 bases and J 7 bases, with 18 bases left between them. Germline CDR1 and CDR2: MGHDK and SYGVNS. The CDR3 sequence is 16 residues long. DNA of the CDR3: TGTGCCAGCAGTCCTGCCTCCGGTCCTAGGAATTCACCCCTCCACTTT. Translated: CASSPASGPRNSPLHF.

The J gene is TRBJ2-7, the V gene TRBV6-5; 8 bases align to TRBD2. The trim removed 5 bases at V and 0 bases at J, leaving 6 bases unmatched. Germline lookup yields CDR1 MNHEY and CDR2 SVGAGI. This CDR3 comprises 15 residues. The CDR3: CASSITSGNSYEQYF. The CDR3 DNA reads TGTGCCAGCAGTATAACTAGCGGAAACTCCTACGAGCAGTACTTC.

This chain uses TRBV7-6 with TRBJ2-1; 7 nucleotides line up with TRBD1. The junction had 6 bases not matched to a gene; V was cut back by 1 base and J by 6 bases. Germline V CDR1 and CDR2: SGHVS, FNYEAQ. The CDR3 consists of 15 residues. CDR3 loop: CASSLGPGQTNEQFF. The CDR3 DNA sequence: TGTGCCAGCAGCTTAGGGCCGGGACAGACCAATGAGCAGTTCTTC.

The chain uses TRBV4-1 and TRBJ2-1, with 7 positions matching TRBD1. Germline V gene data show CDR1 as MGHRA and CDR2 as YSYEKL. V trimming: 4 bases; J trimming: 6 bases; junction bases outside the gene matches: 6. The CDR3 has 14 residues. Written as DNA, the CDR3 is TGCGCCAGCAGCCGAGTTGCAGGGGGCAATGAGCAGTTCTTC. It is translated as CASSRVAGGNEQFF.

The chain has TRBV4-1 and TRBJ1-1; D not resolved. CDR1 and CDR2 (germline): MGHRA, YSYEKL. V lost 1 base to trimming and J lost 2 bases, with 8 bases between them. The CDR3 covers 14 residues. CDR3 protein: CASSQAPVNTEAFF. The CDR3, as DNA: TGCGCCAGCAGCCAAGCACCGGTAAACACTGAAGCTTTCTTT.

The chain employs TRBV2 and TRBJ1-1, with a weak D call TRBD1 (6 bases). Germline V gives CDR1 SNHLY, CDR2 FYNNEI. This CDR3 is 15 amino acids long. V was trimmed by 4 bases and J by 3 bases, leaving 15 bases between them. The chain's CDR3 is CASSGGLGRDTEAFF. CDR3 DNA: TGTGCCAGCAGTGGGGGGCTGGGGCGAGACACTGAAGCTTTCTTT.

The chain is built from TRBV5-6 and TRBJ2-3; 9 positions agree with TRBD2. CDR3 length: 15 amino acids. Germline V gene data show CDR1 as SGHDT and CDR2 as YYEEEE. The V and J ends lost 4 bases and 1 base, in that order; junction bases with no gene match: 4. The CDR3 region has the DNA TGTGCCAGCAGCCCTAGCGGGGCTGGCACAGATACGCAGTATTTT. This sequence encodes CASSPSGAGTDTQYF.

In the case of this clone: Other nucleotide sequences in the sample specify the same CDR3. The J gene is TRBJ1-4, the V gene TRBV9, with D hard to call. Deletions cut 2 bases from V and 5 bases from J, with 7 bases between. The CDR3 runs 13 residues. Germline CDR1 is SGDLS and CDR2 is YYNGEE. The CDR3 loop reads CASSVDGNEKLFF. CDR3 DNA sequence: TGTGCCAGCAGCGTCGACGGGAATGAAAAACTGTTTTTT.

J is TRBJ2-6 and V is TRBV7-9; no reliable D call. The CDR3 extends over 13 amino acids. V was trimmed by 1 base and J by 4 bases, leaving 2 bases between them. The germline V gene has CDR1 SEHNR and CDR2 FQNEAQ (reference sequence). This chain's CDR3 is CASSLEGANVLTF. As DNA, the CDR3 is TGTGCCAGCAGCTTAGAAGGGGCCAACGTCCTGACTTTC.